This entry lists 7 T cell receptor beta chains sequenced from one sample in a study of shared clonotypes between healthy human individuals. The table came from immunoSEQ multiplex PCR; TCRdb's copy has only in-frame clones and leaves some out. This repertoire shows about 2 million clones, over 85% found once; its top ten account for more than 0.1%. Sequenced material: naive CD4+ T cells sorted from blood. Subset noted: CD45RA+ positively selected. The receptors were gathered from a man in his late teens or twenties in good health.

This clone was counted once. The rearrangement joins TRBV6-5 to TRBJ1-1; possible D gene TRBD1, 5 bases. Trimming cost V 5 bases and J 7 bases, with 17 bases left between them. Germline V CDR1 and CDR2: MNHEY, SVGAGI. The CDR3 is 14 amino acids. The CDR3 spells CASSLDRTRGEAFF. The CDR3 DNA sequence: TGTGCCAGCAGTCTTGACCGGACAAGGGGTGAAGCTTTCTTT.

V gene TRBV2 combines with J gene TRBJ2-5; possibly TRBD1 for D (6 bases). The germline gives CDR1 SNHLY, CDR2 FYNNEI. V lost 7 bases and J 5 bases, leaving 14 bases between the germline ends. The CDR3 totals 13 residues. In DNA, the CDR3 is TGTGCCAGCACAAGAGGGGGTGGTGAGACCCAGTACTTC. Translated, it gives CASTRGGGETQYF.

The rearrangement joins TRBV30 to TRBJ1-2; the D is unclear. Per germline, CDR1 GTSNPN and CDR2 SVGIG (reference sequence). Between the trimmed V and J ends, which lost 0 bases and 5 bases, there was a span of 13 bases. This CDR3 contains 14 residues. The CDR3 loop is CAWSVKGLGYGYTF. As DNA, the CDR3 is TGTGCCTGGAGTGTCAAAGGATTAGGATATGGCTACACCTTC.

The chain recombines TRBV4-2 with TRBJ2-1, with 7 bases matching TRBD2. This CDR3 has 16 amino acids. The V and J ends lost 1 base and 8 bases, in that order; junction bases with no gene match: 11. CDR1 and CDR2 (germline): LGHNA, YNFKEQ. The CDR3 is CASSQVGGGGRDEQFF. The CDR3 nucleotides read TGTGCCAGCAGCCAAGTGGGTGGCGGGGGACGGGATGAGCAGTTCTTC.

This chain joins TRBV20-1 and TRBJ2-1; maybe TRBD1 (5 bases). Germline V lookup: CDR1 DFQATT, CDR2 SNEGSKA (reference sequence). The length of the CDR3 is 11 residues. V lost 2 bases to trimming and J lost 13 bases, with 12 bases between them. The DNA of the CDR3 is TGCAGTGCTAGACAGGGAAAAAGACAGTTCTTC. This gives the protein CSARQGKRQFF.

The rearrangement links TRBV6-5 to TRBJ1-6, with no clear D. V lost 6 bases, J lost 3 bases, and 9 bases lay in between. CDR3 length: 14 residues. The germline V gene encodes CDR1 MNHEY and CDR2 SVGAGI. The CDR3 reads CASRPGSYNSPLHF. DNA of the CDR3: TGTGCCAGCAGGCCGGGGAGCTATAATTCACCCCTCCACTTT.

This chain connects TRBV11-2 to TRBJ1-4, with TRBD1 identical over 9 bases. The length of the CDR3 is 14 residues. V was pared by 6 bases and J by 8 bases, with 7 bases of the junction left unmatched. The V gene's germline CDR1 is SGHAT and CDR2 FQNNGV. DNA for the CDR3: TGTGCCAGCAGTTCGGGACAGGGAATGGAAAAACTGTTTTTT. Translating gives CASSSGQGMEKLFF.